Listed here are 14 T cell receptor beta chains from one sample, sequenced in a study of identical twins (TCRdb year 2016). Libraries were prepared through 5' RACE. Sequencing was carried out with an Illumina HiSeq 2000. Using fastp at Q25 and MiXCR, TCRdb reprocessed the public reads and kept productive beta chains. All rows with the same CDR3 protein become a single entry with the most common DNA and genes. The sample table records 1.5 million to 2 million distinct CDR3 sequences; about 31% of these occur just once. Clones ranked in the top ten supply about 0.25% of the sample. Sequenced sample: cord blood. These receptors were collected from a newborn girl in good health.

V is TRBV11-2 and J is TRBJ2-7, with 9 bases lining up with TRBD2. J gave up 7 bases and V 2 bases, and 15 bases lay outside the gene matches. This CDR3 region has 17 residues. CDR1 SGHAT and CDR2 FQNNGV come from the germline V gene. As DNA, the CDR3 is TGTGCCAGCAGCTTATCTCTACGACTAGCGGACTACAATGAGCAGTACTTC. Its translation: CASSLSLRLADYNEQYF.

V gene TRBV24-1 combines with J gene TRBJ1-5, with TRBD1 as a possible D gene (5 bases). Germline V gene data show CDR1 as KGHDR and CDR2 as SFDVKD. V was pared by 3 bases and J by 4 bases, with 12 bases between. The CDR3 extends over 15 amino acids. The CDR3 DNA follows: TGTGCCACCAGTGATGGTAGGGGCCCAAATCAGCCCCAGCATTTT. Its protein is CATSDGRGPNQPQHF.

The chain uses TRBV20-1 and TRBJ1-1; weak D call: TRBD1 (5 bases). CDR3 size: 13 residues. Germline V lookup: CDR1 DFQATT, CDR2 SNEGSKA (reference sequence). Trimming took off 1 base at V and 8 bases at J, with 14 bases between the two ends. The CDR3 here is CSARGSRGEEAFF. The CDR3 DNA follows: TGCAGTGCTAGAGGATCCCGGGGCGAGGAAGCTTTCTTT.

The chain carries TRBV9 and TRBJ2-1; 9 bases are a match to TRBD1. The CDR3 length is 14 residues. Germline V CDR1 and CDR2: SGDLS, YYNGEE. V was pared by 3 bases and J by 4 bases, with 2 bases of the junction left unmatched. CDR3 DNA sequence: TGTGCCAGCAGCGCCGGGACAGGGTACAATGAGCAGTTCTTC. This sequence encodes CASSAGTGYNEQFF.

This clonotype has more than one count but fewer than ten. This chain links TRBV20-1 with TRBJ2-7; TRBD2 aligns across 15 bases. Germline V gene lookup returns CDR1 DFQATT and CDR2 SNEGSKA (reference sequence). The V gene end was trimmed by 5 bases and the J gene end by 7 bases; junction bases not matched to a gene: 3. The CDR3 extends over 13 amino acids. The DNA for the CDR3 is TGCAGTGCTGACGGGACTAGCGGGAGGGAGCAGTACTTC. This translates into CSADGTSGREQYF.

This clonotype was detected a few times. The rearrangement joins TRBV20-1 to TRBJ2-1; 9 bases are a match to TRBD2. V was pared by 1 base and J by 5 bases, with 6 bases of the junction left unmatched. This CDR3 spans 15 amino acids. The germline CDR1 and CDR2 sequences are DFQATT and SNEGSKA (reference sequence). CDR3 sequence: CSARVWLAGHNEQFF. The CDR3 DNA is TGCAGTGCTAGAGTTTGGCTAGCGGGGCACAATGAGCAGTTCTTC.

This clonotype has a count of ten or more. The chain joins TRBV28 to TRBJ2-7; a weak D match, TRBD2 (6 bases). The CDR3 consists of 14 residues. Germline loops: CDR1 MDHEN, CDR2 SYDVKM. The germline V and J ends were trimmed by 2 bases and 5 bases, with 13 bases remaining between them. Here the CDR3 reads CASSLGLALNEQYF. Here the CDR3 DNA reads TGTGCCAGCAGTTTAGGTCTAGCGCTCAACGAGCAGTACTTC.

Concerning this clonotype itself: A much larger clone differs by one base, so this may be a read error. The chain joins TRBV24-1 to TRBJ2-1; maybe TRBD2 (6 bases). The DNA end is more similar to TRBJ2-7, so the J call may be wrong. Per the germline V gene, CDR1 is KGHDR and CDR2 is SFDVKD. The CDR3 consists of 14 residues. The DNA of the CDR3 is TGTGCCACCAGTGATACTAGCTCCTACAATGAGCAGTACTTC. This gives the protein CATSDTSSYNEQYF.

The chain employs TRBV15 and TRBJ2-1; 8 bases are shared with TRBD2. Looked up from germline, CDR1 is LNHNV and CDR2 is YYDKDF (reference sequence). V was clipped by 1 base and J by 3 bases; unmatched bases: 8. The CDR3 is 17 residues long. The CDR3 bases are TGTGCCACCAGCAGAGGGGCTAGCGGGCGATACTACAATGAGCAGTTCTTC. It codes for CATSRGASGRYYNEQFF. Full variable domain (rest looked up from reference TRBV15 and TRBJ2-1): DAMVIQNPRYQVTQFGKPVTLSCSQTLNHNVMYWYQQKSSQAPKLLFHYYDKDFNNEADTPDNFQSRRPNTSFCFLDIRSPGLGDTAMYLCATSRGASGRYYNEQFFGPGTRLTVL.

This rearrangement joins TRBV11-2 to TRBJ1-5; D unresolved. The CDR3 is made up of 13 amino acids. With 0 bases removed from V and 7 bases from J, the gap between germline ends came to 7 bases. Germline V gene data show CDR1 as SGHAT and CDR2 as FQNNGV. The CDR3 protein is CASSLDRLQPQHF. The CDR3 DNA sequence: TGTGCCAGCAGCTTAGATCGGTTACAGCCCCAGCATTTT.

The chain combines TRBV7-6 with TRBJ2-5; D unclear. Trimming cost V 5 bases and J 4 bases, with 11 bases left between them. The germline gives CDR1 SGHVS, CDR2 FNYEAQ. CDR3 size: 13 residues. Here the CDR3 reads CASSVGVSETQYF. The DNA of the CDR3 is TGTGCCAGCAGCGTAGGAGTCTCAGAGACCCAGTACTTC. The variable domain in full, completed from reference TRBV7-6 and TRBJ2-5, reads GAGVSQSPRYKVTKRGQDVALRCDPISGHVSLYWYRQALGQGPEFLTYFNYEAQQDKSGLPNDRFSAERPEGSISTLTIQRTEQRDSAMYRCASSVGVSETQYFGPGTRLLVL.

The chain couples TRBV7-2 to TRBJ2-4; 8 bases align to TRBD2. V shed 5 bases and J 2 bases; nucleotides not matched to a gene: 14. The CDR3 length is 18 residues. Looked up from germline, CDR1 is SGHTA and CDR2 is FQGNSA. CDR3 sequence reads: CASSPKGGGSGSKNIQYF. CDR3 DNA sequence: TGTGCCAGCAGCCCGAAGGGCGGGGGGTCCGGGTCCAAAAACATTCAGTACTTC.

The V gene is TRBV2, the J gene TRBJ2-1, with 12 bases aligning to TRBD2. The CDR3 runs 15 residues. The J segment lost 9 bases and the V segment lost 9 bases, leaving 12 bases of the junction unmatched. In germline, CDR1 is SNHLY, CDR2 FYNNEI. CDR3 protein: CASKDYGLAGIEQFF. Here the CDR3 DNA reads TGTGCCAGTAAGGACTATGGACTAGCGGGAATTGAGCAGTTCTTC.

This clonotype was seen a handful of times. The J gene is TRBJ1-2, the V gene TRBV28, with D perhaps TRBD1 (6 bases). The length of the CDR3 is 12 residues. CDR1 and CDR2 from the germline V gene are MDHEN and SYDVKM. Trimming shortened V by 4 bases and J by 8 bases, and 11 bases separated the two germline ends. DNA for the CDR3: TGTGCCAGCAGTTCCCCTACAGGGGGCTACACCTTC. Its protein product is CASSSPTGGYTF.